This TCR beta chain was sequenced in a study of blood T cell repertoires in COVID-19. Original data processing: Estimation of nucleated cell counts relied on the amplification of reference gene primers. Clones were sequenced by immunoSEQ multiplex PCR, and TCRdb holds only the in-frame ones, with some missing. That table supplies the V and J calls and clone size; D and trimming were determined from the DNA. The sample holds fewer than 100,000 clones, 75% to 90% seen once. V shed 2 bases, J shed 0 bases, and the junction held 11 bases outside the gene matches. The CDR3 runs to 18 residues. From germline, CDR1 is SGHRS and CDR2 YFSETQ.

The sequenced sample consisted of peripheral blood. The genes are TRBV5-1 and TRBJ2-4, with 7 positions matching TRBD1. The sequence was obtained from a human donor in a cohort sampled during active COVID-19. CDR3 nucleotides: TGCGCCAGCAGCTTCAACTCCGGGACAGCTATAGCCAAAAACATTCAGTACTTC. It is translated as CASSFNSGTAIAKNIQYF.